This T cell receptor beta chain was identified in a study of T-cell reconstitution after alpha-beta-depleted transplantation in children. This clonotype has ten or more counts. During its preparation, the TCRbeta library received unique molecular identifiers. MiXCR was run by TCRdb on the PCR reads, yielding one entry per CDR3 protein. Among approximately 250,000 distinct CDR3 sequences listed, around 8.9% were seen once. This CDR3 is built from 13 residues. V gave up 10 bases and J gave up 0 bases, with 12 bases separating them. Per the germline V gene, CDR1 is SEHNR and CDR2 is FQNEAQ (reference sequence).

This receptor was identified in a human donor who donated a stem cell graft to a child with SCID. The specimen was PBMCs from the stem cell graft donor, collected from the stem cell graft. The chain carries TRBV7-9 and TRBJ2-5; D call uncertain. CDR3 sequence reads: CATLQRDQETQYF. The CDR3 bases are TGTGCCACCCTACAAAGGGACCAAGAGACCCAGTACTTC.